This is a list of T cell receptor beta chains from one sample in a study of blood T cell repertoires in COVID-19. The repertoire was sequenced with immunoSEQ multiplex PCR; TCRdb's copy has only in-frame clones and lacks some. The table records some 670,000 clones, around 90% of them present only once. The specimen was peripheral blood. These receptors were taken from a woman aged 18-30 years with acute or convalescent COVID-19. Both conserved end residues are part of each CDR3. D genes are given only for firm matches. The listing skips clone size in some rows; elsewhere it reads once, few, many or a size class.

D gene	clone size	J gene	V gene	CDR3 length	CDR3 DNA	CDR3 protein
TRBD2	NA	TRBJ2-1	TRBV4-1	19	TGCGCCAGCAGCCACGGTGTACTAGCGGGGGCCCACGGGGGTGGTGAGCAGTTCTTC	CASSHGVLAGAHGGGEQFF
TRBD2	NA	TRBJ2-5	TRBV19	15	TGTGCCAGTAGTATCCTGGGACTAGATAAAGAGACCCAGTACTTC	CASSILGLDKETQYF
TRBD1	NA	TRBJ2-1	TRBV19	17	TGTGCCAGTAGTACCATGGACAGGGGCCGGCCCTACAATGAGCAGTTCTTC	CASSTMDRGRPYNEQFF
NA	NA	TRBJ1-1	TRBV6-5	11	TGTGCCAGCAGTTACGGCTCTGAAGCTTTCTTT	CASSYGSEAFF
TRBD1	NA	TRBJ2-5	TRBV2	14	TGTGCCAGCAGTGAAGTAACAGGGGGCGAGACCCAGTACTTC	CASSEVTGGETQYF
NA	NA	TRBJ1-1	TRBV10-2	12	TGCGCCACCGTTGGTCCCAGCACTGAAGCTTTCTTT	CATVGPSTEAFF
NA	NA	TRBJ2-7	TRBV19	14	TGTGCCAGTAGTGCGGCGGAAGGGGCCTACGAGCAGTACTTC	CASSAAEGAYEQYF
NA	NA	TRBJ2-7	TRBV6-5	14	TGTGCCATCCTTAGCATGGCAAGCTCCTACGAGCAGTACTTC	CAILSMASSYEQYF
TRBD1	NA	TRBJ1-4	TRBV2	14	TGTGCCAGCAGTGTTGGGACAGGAATTGAAAAACTGTTTTTT	CASSVGTGIEKLFF
TRBD1	few	TRBJ1-6	TRBV27	16	TGTGCCAGCAGTCTCGGGACAGGTGCCTATAATTCACCCCTCCACTTT	CASSLGTGAYNSPLHF
NA	NA	TRBJ1-6	TRBV9	16	TGTGCCAGCAGCCCCCGGACAGACAGCTATAATTCACCCCTCCACTTT	CASSPRTDSYNSPLHF
NA	NA	TRBJ1-1	TRBV7-2	15	TGTGCCAGCAGCTTAGCAATAGCACCGGGCACTGAAGCTTTCTTT	CASSLAIAPGTEAFF
NA	NA	TRBJ1-6	TRBV4-3	18	TGCGCCAGCAGCCAGGAGGGCGGGTCCACAGGATATAATTCACCCCTCCACTTT	CASSQEGGSTGYNSPLHF
NA	NA	TRBJ1-1	TRBV5-5	17	TGTGCCAGCAGCGGCACCAGGATCCCGAAAAAGAACACTGAAGCTTTCTTT	CASSGTRIPKKNTEAFF
NA	NA	TRBJ2-2	TRBV9	14	TGTGCCAGCAGCTACGGACACGCCACCGGGGAGCTGTTTTTT	CASSYGHATGELFF
TRBD2	NA	TRBJ2-1	TRBV6-5	15	TGTGCCAGCAGTTCCTTGGGGGGGGCCTACAATGAGCAGTTCTTC	CASSSLGGAYNEQFF
NA	NA	TRBJ2-3	TRBV5-1	14	TGCGCCAGCAGCCCGGGACAAGAGACAGATACGCAGTATTTT	CASSPGQETDTQYF
NA	NA	TRBJ1-3	TRBV5-5	14	TGTGCCAGCAGCTTGGGGGGCCCTGGAAACACCATATATTTT	CASSLGGPGNTIYF
TRBD1	NA	TRBJ1-4	TRBV30	15	TGTGCCTGGAGTCTTCCGGGACAGTTTAATGAAAAACTGTTTTTT	CAWSLPGQFNEKLFF
TRBD1	NA	TRBJ1-1	TRBV6-4	16	TGTGCCAGCAGTGACTCGAGCGGACAGGGTAACACTGAAGCTTTCTTT	CASSDSSGQGNTEAFF
TRBD1	NA	TRBJ1-4	TRBV5-1	15	TGCGCCAGCAGCTTGCAGGGGGCAAATAATGAAAAACTGTTTTTT	CASSLQGANNEKLFF
TRBD1	NA	TRBJ1-2	TRBV3-1/TRBV3-2	16	TGTGCCAGCAGTCCTCTTGTGGACAGGGATATTTATGGCTACACCTTC	CASSPLVDRDIYGYTF